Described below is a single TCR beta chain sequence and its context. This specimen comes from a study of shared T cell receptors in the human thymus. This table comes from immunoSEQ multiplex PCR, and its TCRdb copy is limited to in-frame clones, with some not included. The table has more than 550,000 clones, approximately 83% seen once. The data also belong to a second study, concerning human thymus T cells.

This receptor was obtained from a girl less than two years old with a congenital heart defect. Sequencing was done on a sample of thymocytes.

The CDR3 region is CASRSLSYGYTF. For the CDR3, the DNA is TGTGCCAGCAGGAGCCTTTCCTATGGCTACACCTTC. V gene TRBV16 combines with J gene TRBJ1-2, with D unclear. The ends were cut back, 6 bases at V and 4 bases at J, with 9 bases in the middle. The CDR3 runs 12 residues. CDR1 and CDR2 from the germline V gene are KGHSY and FQNENV.